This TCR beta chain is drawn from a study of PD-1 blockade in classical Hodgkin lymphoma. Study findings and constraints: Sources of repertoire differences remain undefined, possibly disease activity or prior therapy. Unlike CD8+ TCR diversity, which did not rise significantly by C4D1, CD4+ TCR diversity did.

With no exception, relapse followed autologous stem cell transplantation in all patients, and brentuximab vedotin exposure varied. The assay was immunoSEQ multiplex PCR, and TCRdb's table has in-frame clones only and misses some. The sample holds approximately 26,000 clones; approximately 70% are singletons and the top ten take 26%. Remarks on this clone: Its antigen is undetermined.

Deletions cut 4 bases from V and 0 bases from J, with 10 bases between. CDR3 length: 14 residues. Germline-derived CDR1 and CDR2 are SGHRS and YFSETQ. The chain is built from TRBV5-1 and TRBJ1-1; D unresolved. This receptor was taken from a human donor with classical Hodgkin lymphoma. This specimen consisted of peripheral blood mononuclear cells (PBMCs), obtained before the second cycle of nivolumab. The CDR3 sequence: CASSDHGVNTEAFF. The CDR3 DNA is TGCGCCAGCAGCGACCACGGAGTGAACACTGAAGCTTTCTTT.